These T cell receptor beta chains were read from a single sample in a study of CD8+CD57+ T cells in acquired aplastic anemia. TCRdb used MiXCR to reprocess the reads, holding one entry per CDR3 protein. The sample gives roughly 98,000 distinct CDR3 sequences, about 63% of which show up once; about 62% is in the top ten. The sequenced sample was sorted CD4+, CD8+, or CD8+CD57+ T cells (not recorded which) from PBMCs. The receptor set was obtained from a human donor with aplastic anemia. CDR3s include the opening cysteine and the closing phenylalanine or tryptophan. The D gene is left open where the match is weak. Size tells how often a clone was seen (once, few, many) or the class of an expanded clone, and some rows leave it out.

j_gene: TRBJ2-5
d_gene: TRBD2
v_gene: TRBV20-1
abundance: .
CDR3nt: TGCAGTGCTCCCCCTGGAGCGGGGGGGCTCCAAGAGACCCAGTACTTC
CDR3aa: CSAPPGAGGLQETQYF

j_gene: TRBJ1-1
d_gene: .
v_gene: TRBV29-1
abundance: few
CDR3nt: TGCAGCGTCATGAGACAGAACGAAGCTTTCTTT
CDR3aa: CSVMRQNEAFF

j_gene: TRBJ2-1
d_gene: .
v_gene: TRBV15
abundance: .
CDR3nt: TGTGCCACCAGCGCCGCGAAGGCTAGCTCCTACAATGAGCAGTTCTTC
CDR3aa: CATSAAKASSYNEQFF

j_gene: TRBJ2-5
d_gene: TRBD2
v_gene: TRBV20-1
abundance: .
CDR3nt: TGCAGTGCTAATTCGGGACTAGCGGGGGGATGGGAGACCCAGTACTTC
CDR3aa: CSANSGLAGGWETQYF

j_gene: TRBJ1-6
d_gene: TRBD1
v_gene: TRBV2
abundance: .
CDR3nt: TGTGCCAGCACCCAACCCGACAGGGCCTATAATTCACCCCTCCACTTT
CDR3aa: CASTQPDRAYNSPLHF

j_gene: TRBJ2-1
d_gene: .
v_gene: TRBV2
abundance: .
CDR3nt: TGTGCCAGCAGTCGGGGGCCCAGGGATGAGCAGTTCTTC
CDR3aa: CASSRGPRDEQFF

j_gene: TRBJ1-1
d_gene: .
v_gene: TRBV24-1
abundance: few
CDR3nt: TGTGCCACCAGTGTCACTGACACTGAAGCTTTCTTT
CDR3aa: CATSVTDTEAFF

j_gene: TRBJ2-1
d_gene: TRBD2
v_gene: TRBV10-3
abundance: medium-sized
CDR3nt: TGTACAGCGGCGGCTAGCGGATACAATGAGCAGTTCTTC
CDR3aa: CTAAASGYNEQFF

j_gene: TRBJ2-7
d_gene: TRBD1
v_gene: TRBV2
abundance: few
CDR3nt: TGTGCCAGCACTGAGGACAGGACCATCTACGAGCAGTACTTC
CDR3aa: CASTEDRTIYEQYF

j_gene: TRBJ2-1
d_gene: .
v_gene: TRBV5-4
abundance: once
CDR3nt: TGTGCCAGCAGCTTGGGGCCCGCCCCGAGGGCGGACAATGAGCAGTTCTTC
CDR3aa: CASSLGPAPRADNEQFF

j_gene: TRBJ2-5
d_gene: .
v_gene: TRBV9
abundance: .
CDR3nt: TGTGCCAGCAGCGCTCACTATGACGGGCTGGATTTCGGGTCCCAGTACTTC
CDR3aa: CASSAHYDGLDFGSQYF